The following is a T cell receptor (beta chain) sequence with its context. This CDR3 is 16 amino acids long. Germline V CDR1 and CDR2: SGHNT, YENEEA. Trimming left V 4 bases short and J 0 bases short, with 15 bases between. This table comes from immunoSEQ multiplex PCR, and its TCRdb copy is limited to in-frame clones, with some not included. The sample carries roughly 160,000 clones, roughly nine tenths recorded once. These data originate in a study of T cell responses to AZD1222 COVID-19 vaccine. Material: peripheral blood, obtained on day 0 of AZD1222 vaccination. The V gene is TRBV11-3, the J gene TRBJ1-1; D call uncertain. The origin of this receptor is an adult in good health. In DNA, the CDR3 is TGTGCCAGCAGCTCCCGGGCGGGAGGGTTGAACACTGAAGCTTTCTTT. This encodes CASSSRAGGLNTEAFF. The variable domain in full, completed from reference TRBV11-3 and TRBJ1-1, reads EAGVVQSPRYKIIEKKQPVAFWCNPISGHNTLYWYLQNLGQGPELLIRYENEEAVDDSQLPKDRFSAERLKGVDSTLKIQPAELGDSAVYLCASSSRAGGLNTEAFFGQGTRLTVV.